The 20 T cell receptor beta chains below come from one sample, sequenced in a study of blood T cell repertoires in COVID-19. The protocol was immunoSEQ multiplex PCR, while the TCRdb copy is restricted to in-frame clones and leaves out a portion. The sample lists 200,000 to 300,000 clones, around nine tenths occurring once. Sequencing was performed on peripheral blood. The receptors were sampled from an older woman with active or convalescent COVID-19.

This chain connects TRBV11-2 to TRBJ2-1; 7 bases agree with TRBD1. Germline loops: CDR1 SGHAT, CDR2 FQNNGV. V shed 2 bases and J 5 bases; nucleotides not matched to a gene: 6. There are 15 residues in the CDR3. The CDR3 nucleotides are TGTGCCAGCAGCTTAACCCGACAGGGTAACAATGAGCAGTTCTTC. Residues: CASSLTRQGNNEQFF.

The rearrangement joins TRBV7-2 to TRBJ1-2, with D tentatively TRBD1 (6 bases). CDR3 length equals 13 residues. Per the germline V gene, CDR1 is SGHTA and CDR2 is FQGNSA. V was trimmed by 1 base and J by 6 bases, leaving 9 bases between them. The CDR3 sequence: CASSLGTVDGYTF. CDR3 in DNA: TGTGCCAGCAGCTTAGGGACAGTTGATGGCTACACCTTC.

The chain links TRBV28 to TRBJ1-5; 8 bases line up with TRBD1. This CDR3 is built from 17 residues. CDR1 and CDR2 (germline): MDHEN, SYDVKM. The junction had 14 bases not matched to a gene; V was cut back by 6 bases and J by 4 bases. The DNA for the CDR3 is TGTGCCAGCAGGAGGGGGATTCGGACAGGGAATAATCAGCCCCAGCATTTT. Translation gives CASRRGIRTGNNQPQHF.

The CDR3 reads CASSPPRADTQYF. The CDR3 DNA follows: TGTGCCAGCAGCCCGCCTCGGGCAGATACGCAGTATTTT. The J gene is TRBJ2-3, the V gene TRBV6-6; D unclear. V lost 6 bases and J 4 bases, leaving 11 bases between the germline ends. Germline V gene lookup returns CDR1 MNHNY and CDR2 SVGAGI (reference sequence). This CDR3 has 13 amino acids.

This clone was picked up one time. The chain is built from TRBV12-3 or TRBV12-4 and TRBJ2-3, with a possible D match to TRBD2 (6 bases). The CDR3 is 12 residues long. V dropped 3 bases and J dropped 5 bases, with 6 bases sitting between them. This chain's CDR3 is CASSFGGDTQYF. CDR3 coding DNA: TGTGCCAGCAGTTTCGGGGGAGATACGCAGTATTTT.

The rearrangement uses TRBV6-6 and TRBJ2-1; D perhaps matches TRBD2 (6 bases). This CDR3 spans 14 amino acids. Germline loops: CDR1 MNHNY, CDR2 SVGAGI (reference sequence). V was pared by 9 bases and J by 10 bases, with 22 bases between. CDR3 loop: CASTIKGLGAEQFF. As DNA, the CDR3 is TGTGCCAGTACTATAAAGGGACTCGGGGCAGAGCAGTTCTTC.

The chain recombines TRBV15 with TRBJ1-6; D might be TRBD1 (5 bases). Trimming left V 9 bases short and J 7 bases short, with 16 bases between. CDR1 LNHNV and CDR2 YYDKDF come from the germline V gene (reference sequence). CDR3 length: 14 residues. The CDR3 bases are TGTGCCACAGGACCGACAGATTTCAATTCACCCCTCCACTTT. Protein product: CATGPTDFNSPLHF.

CDR3 nucleotides: TGTGCCAGCAGCTTCGGAGCATACAATGAGCAGTTCTTC. This sequence encodes CASSFGAYNEQFF. The chain carries TRBV7-2 and TRBJ2-1, with D unresolved. This CDR3 is 13 amino acids long. Germline V CDR1 and CDR2: SGHTA, FQGNSA. V gave up 3 bases and J gave up 4 bases, with 7 bases separating them.

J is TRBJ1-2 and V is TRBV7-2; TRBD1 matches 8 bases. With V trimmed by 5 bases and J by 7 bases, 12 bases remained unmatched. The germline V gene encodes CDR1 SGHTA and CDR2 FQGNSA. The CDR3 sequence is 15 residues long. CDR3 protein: CASSPRTGTTPGYTF. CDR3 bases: TGTGCCAGCAGCCCCCGGACAGGGACAACTCCTGGCTACACCTTC.

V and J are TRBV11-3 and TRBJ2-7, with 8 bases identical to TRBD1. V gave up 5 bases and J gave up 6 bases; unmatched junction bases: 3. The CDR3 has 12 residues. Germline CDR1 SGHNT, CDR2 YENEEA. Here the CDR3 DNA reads TGTGCCAGCAGCCGGACAGGGTTCGAGCAGTACTTC. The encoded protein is CASSRTGFEQYF.

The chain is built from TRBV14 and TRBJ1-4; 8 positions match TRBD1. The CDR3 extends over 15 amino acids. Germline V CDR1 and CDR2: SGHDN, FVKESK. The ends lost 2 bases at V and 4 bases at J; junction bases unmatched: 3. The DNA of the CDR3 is TGTGCCAGCAGCCAACAGGGACAGGTTAATGAAAAACTGTTTTTT. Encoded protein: CASSQQGQVNEKLFF. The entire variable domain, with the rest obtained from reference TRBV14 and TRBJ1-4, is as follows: EAGVTQFPSHSVIEKGQTVTLRCDPISGHDNLYWYRRVMGKEIKFLLHFVKESKQDESGMPNNRFLAERTGGTYSTLKVQPAELEDSGVYFCASSQQGQVNEKLFFGSGTQLSVL.

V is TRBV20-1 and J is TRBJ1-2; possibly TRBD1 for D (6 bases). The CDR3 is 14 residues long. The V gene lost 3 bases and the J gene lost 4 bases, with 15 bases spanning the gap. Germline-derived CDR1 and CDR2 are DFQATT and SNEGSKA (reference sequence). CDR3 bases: TGCAGTGCTAGTCGGCCAGGGGAGCCCTATGGCTACACCTTC. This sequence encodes CSASRPGEPYGYTF.

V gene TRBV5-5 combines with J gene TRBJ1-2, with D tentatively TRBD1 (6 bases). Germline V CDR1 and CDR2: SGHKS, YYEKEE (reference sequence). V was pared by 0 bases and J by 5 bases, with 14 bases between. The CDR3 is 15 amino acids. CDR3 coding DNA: TGTGCCAGCAGCTTGGCGGGCAGGGGAAGTTATGGCTACACCTTC. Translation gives CASSLAGRGSYGYTF.

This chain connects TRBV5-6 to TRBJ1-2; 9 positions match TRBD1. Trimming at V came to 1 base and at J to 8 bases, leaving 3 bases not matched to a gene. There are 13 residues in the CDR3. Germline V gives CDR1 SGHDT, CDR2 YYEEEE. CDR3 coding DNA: TGTGCCAGCAGCTTGACCGGGACAGGGGGCTACACCTTC. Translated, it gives CASSLTGTGGYTF.

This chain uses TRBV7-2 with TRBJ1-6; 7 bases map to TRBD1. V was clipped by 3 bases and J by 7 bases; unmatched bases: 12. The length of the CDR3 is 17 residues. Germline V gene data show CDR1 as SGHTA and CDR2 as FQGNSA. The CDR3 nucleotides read TGTGCCAGCAGCTTCCGGGACAGCCTCGTTGGGAATTCACCCCTCCACTTT. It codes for CASSFRDSLVGNSPLHF.

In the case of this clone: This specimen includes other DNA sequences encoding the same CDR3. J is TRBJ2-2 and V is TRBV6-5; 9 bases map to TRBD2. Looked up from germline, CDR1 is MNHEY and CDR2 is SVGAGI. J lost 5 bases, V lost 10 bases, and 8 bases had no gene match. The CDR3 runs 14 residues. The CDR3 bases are TGTGCCACCCGGGGCGGGGGGGGGACCGGGGAGCTGTTTTTT. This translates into CATRGGGGTGELFF.

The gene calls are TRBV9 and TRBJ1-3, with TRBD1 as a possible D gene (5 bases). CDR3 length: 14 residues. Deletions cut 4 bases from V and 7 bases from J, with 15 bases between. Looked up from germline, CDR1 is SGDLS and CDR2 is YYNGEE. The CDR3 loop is CASSPRGYGNTIYF. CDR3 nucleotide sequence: TGTGCCAGCAGCCCCCGGGGGTATGGGAACACCATATATTTT.

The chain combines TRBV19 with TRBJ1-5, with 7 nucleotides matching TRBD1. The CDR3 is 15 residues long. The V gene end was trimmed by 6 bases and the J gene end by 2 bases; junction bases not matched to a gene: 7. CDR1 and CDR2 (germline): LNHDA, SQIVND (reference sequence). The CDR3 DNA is TGTGCCAGTAGAACAGGGGCTTGGGGCAATCAGCCCCAGCATTTT. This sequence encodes CASRTGAWGNQPQHF.

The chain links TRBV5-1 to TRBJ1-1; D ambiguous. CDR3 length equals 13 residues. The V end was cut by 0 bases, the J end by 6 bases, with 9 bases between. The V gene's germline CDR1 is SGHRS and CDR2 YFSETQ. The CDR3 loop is CASSLALTSEAFF. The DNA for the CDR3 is TGCGCCAGCAGCTTGGCCTTGACTTCTGAAGCTTTCTTT.

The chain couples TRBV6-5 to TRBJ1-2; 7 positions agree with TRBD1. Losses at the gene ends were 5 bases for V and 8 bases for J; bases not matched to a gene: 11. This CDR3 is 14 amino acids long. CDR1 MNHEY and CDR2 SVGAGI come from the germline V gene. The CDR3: CASSPEGGTRGYTF. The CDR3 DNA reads TGTGCCAGCAGTCCCGAAGGGGGCACGCGAGGCTACACCTTC.